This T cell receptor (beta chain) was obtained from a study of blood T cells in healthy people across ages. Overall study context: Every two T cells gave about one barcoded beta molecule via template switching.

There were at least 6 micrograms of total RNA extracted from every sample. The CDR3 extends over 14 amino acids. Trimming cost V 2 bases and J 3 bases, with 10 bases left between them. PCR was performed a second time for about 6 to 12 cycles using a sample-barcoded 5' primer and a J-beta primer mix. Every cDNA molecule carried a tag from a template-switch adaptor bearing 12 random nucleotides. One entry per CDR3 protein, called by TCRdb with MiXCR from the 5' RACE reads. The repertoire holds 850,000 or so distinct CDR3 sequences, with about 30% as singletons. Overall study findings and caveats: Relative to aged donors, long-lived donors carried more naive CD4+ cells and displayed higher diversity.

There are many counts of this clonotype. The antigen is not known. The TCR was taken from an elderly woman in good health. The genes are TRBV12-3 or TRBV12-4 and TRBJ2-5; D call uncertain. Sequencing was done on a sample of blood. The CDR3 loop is CASSLFGSKETQYF. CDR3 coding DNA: TGTGCCAGCAGTTTATTCGGCAGTAAAGAGACCCAGTACTTC.